The source of this T cell receptor (beta chain) is a study of human T cells and chemical hapten exposure. Whole-study results and caveats: Following DPC sensitization, TCRs present above 1 in 1000 frequency showed no change.

Individual cDNA molecules each carried unique molecular identifiers attached by the library. As originally analysed: TCR counts had a median of 95,638 per sample and spanned roughly 23,224 to 700,000. TCRdb fed the RACE reads into MiXCR, producing one record per CDR3 protein. The V and J calls, along with clone size, are taken from TCRdb and not from the paper's own processing. Of about 40,000 distinct CDR3 sequences in the sample, approximately 3.5% are singletons; the top ten hold under 8.5%. At least ten counts were recorded for this clonotype. Its antigen is unidentified. V dropped 0 bases and J dropped 4 bases, with 1 base sitting between them. The CDR3 is 12 amino acids. Germline V gene lookup returns CDR1 KGHDR and CDR2 SFDVKD. The sample's time point: patch test 2, 6 weeks after DPC sensitization. Treatment noted: therapeutic diphenylcyclopropenone sensitization with weekly scalp DPC.

The clonotype comes from a man aged 40-49 years with alopecia areata. Some clones in this sample may be carry-over from other donors' samples. Sequences were derived from whole blood, sampled in connection with sensitization to the hapten diphenylcyclopropenone (DPC). The V gene is TRBV24-1, the J gene TRBJ2-3, with D unresolved. The CDR3 sequence is CATSDLPDTQYF. As DNA, the CDR3 is TGTGCCACCAGTGATTTGCCAGATACGCAGTATTTT.